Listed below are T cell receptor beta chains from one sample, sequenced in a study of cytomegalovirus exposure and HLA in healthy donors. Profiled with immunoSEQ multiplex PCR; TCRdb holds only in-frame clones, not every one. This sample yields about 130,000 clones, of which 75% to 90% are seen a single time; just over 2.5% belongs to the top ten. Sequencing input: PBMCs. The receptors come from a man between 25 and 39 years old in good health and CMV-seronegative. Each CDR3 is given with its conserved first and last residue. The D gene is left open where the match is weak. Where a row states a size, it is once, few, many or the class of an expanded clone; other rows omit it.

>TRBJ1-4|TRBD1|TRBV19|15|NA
TGTGCCAGTAGTACCATGACAGGGGGCGTTGAAAAACTGTTTTTT
CASSTMTGGVEKLFF
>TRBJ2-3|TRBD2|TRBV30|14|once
TGTGCCTGGAGTGCCGTCCGGGAGGAGGATACGCAGTATTTT
CAWSAVREEDTQYF
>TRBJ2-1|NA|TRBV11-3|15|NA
TGTGCCAGCAGCTTAGATCTTAGCTCCTACAATGAGCAGTTCTTC
CASSLDLSSYNEQFF
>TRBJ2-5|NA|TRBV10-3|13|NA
TGTGCCATCGGGGCAGGAGGGCGGGAGACCCAGTACTTC
CAIGAGGRETQYF
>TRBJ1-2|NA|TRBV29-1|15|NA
TGCAGCGTTGAACAGGGGCGTGAATCTAACTATGGCTACACCTTC
CSVEQGRESNYGYTF
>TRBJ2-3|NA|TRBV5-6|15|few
TGTGCCAGCAGCTTGTTTCTAGCCTACACAGATACGCAGTATTTT
CASSLFLAYTDTQYF
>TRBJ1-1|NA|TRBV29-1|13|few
TGCAGCGTTGTCCTACAGTTGAACACTGAAGCTTTCTTT
CSVVLQLNTEAFF
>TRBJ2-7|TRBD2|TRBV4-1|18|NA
TGCGCCAGCAGCCAAGGGCCTAGCGGGAGGGCCCGGACTTACGAGCAGTACTTC
CASSQGPSGRARTYEQYF
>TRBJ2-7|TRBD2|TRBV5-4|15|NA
TGTGCCAGCAGCCCTCGGACTAGCGGCTCCTACGAGCAGTACTTC
CASSPRTSGSYEQYF
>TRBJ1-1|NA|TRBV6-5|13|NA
TGTGCCAGCAGTTACTCGGCAGACACTGAAGCTTTCTTT
CASSYSADTEAFF
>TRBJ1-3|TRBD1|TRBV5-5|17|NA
TGTGCCAGCAGCTTCCCAGCAGGGGGACCATCTGGAAACACCATATATTTT
CASSFPAGGPSGNTIYF
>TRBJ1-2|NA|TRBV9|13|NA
TGTGCCAGCAGCGCCCGTTCAGACTATGGCTACACCTTC
CASSARSDYGYTF
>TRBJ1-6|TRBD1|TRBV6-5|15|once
TGTGCCAGCAGTTACTCGACAGGGTGGAATTCACCCCTCCACTTT
CASSYSTGWNSPLHF
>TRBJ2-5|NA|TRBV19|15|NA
TGTGCCAGTAGATCCGGGACAATGTACCAAGAGACCCAGTACTTC
CASRSGTMYQETQYF
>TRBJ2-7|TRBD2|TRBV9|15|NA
TGTGCCAGCAGTACTAGGGAAGGCGGGAGATACGAGCAGTACTTC
CASSTREGGRYEQYF
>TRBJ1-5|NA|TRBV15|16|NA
TGTGCCACCAGCAACATCGCGGGTCAGGGCAATCAGCCCCAGCATTTT
CATSNIAGQGNQPQHF
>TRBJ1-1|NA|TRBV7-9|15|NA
TGTGCCAGCAGCTTAGCTTTGGGGGGACACACTGAAGCTTTCTTT
CASSLALGGHTEAFF
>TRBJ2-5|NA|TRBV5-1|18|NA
TGCGCCAGCAGCCAATCCGGGACACATACGGAGTACCAAGAGACCCAGTACTTC
CASSQSGTHTEYQETQYF
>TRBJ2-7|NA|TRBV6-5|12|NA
TGTGCCAGCAGTAGGACAGAGTACGAGCAGTACTTC
CASSRTEYEQYF
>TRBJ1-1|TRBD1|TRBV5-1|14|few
TGCGCCAGCAGCGAACAGGGGGGGTACACTGAAGCTTTCTTT
CASSEQGGYTEAFF
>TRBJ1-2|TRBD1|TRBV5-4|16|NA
TGTGCCAGCAGCTTGGCCGGGGCAGGGGGGAACTATGGCTACACCTTC
CASSLAGAGGNYGYTF
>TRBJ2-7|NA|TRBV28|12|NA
TGTGCCAGCAGCTGGGCCGACTACGAGCAGTACTTC
CASSWADYEQYF
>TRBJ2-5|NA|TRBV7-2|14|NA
TGTGCCAGCAGCCCCCTGACACGACAAGAGACCCAGTACTTC
CASSPLTRQETQYF
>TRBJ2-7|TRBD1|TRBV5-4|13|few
TGTGCCAGCAACGGACAGGGCTCCTACGAGCAGTACTTC
CASNGQGSYEQYF
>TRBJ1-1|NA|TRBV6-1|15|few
TGTGCCAGCAGTGATGCGACAGGAGTGAACACTGAAGCTTTCTTT
CASSDATGVNTEAFF
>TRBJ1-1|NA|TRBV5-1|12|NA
TGCGCCAGCAGCTTGGGACTTAATGAAGCTTTCTTT
CASSLGLNEAFF
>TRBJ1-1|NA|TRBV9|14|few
TGTGCCAGCAGCGCGGAGGGTTCGAACACTGAAGCTTTCTTT
CASSAEGSNTEAFF
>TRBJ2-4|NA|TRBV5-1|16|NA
TGCGCCAGCAGCTTGGCATCGGTCGGGACTTGGGACATTCAGTACTTC
CASSLASVGTWDIQYF
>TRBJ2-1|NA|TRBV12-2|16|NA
TGTGCAAGTCGCCCCGCTAGCGGTGTGTTTCTCAATGAGCAGTTCTTC
CASRPASGVFLNEQFF
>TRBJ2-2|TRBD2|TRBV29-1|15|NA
TGCAGCGTTGGCGTTAGCGGGGGGGGAACCGGGGAGCTGTTTTTT
CSVGVSGGGTGELFF
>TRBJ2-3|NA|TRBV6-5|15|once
TGTGCCAGCAGCGACTATCCTATCCACACAGATACGCAGTATTTT
CASSDYPIHTDTQYF
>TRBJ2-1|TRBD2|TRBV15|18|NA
TGTGCCACCAGCAGACGCCCCCAGACTAGCGGGAATGATAATGAGCAGTTCTTC
CATSRRPQTSGNDNEQFF
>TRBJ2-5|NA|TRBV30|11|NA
TGTGCCTGGACACTCCAAGAGACCCAGTACTTC
CAWTLQETQYF
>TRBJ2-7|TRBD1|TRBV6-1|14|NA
TGTGCCAGCAGTGAGGTGCAGGGGGCTTACGAGCAGTACTTC
CASSEVQGAYEQYF
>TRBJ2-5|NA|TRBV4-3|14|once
TGCGCCAGCAGCCAAGGATGGAGACAAGAGACCCAGTACTTC
CASSQGWRQETQYF
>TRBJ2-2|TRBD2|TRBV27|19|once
TGTGCCAGCAGTTTCGGTTTAGCGGGAGGGTGGGCGAACACCGGGGAGCTGTTTTTT
CASSFGLAGGWANTGELFF
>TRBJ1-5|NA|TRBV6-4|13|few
TGTGCCAGCAGTGACTTGGGGGGGCAGCCCCAGCATTTT
CASSDLGGQPQHF
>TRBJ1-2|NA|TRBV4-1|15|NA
TGCGCCAGCAGCCAAGATACGACGAGGAAGTATGGCTACACCTTC
CASSQDTTRKYGYTF
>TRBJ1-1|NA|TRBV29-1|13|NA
TGCAGCGTTGAGGCAGGGGTTGGCACTGAAGCTTTCTTT
CSVEAGVGTEAFF
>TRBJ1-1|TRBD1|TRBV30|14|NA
TGTGCCTGGAGTGTACGGGTTGGGACAGGTGAAGCTTTCTTT
CAWSVRVGTGEAFF
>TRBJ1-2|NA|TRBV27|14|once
TGTGCCAGCAGTCACAATCGACAGACATCTGTCTACACCTTC
CASSHNRQTSVYTF
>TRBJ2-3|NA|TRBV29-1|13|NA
TGCAGCGTTGAAATCGGGAGCACAGATACGCAGTATTTT
CSVEIGSTDTQYF
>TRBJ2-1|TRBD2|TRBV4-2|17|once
TGTGCCAGCAGCCAAGAGGGACTAGCGGGGCTATACAATGAGCAGTTCTTC
CASSQEGLAGLYNEQFF
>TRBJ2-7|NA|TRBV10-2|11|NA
TGCGCCAGCTTAGGGGTCAGAGAGCAGTACTTC
CASLGVREQYF
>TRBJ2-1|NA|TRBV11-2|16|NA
TGTGCCAGCAGCTTAGCCCCGGACAAGTCCTTCTATGAGCAGTTCTTC
CASSLAPDKSFYEQFF
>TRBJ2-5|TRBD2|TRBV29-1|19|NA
TGCAGCGTTGAGGGGACAGCGGGGACTAGCGGGAGGGCCGAAGAGACCCAGTACTTC
CSVEGTAGTSGRAEETQYF
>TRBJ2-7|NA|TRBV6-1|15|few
TGTGCCAGCAGCCTTTGGTTGACAAACTCCTACGAGCAGTACTTC
CASSLWLTNSYEQYF
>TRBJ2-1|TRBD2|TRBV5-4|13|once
TGTGCCAGCAGCTTGCGCGGGAGTCGGGAGCAGTTCTTC
CASSLRGSREQFF
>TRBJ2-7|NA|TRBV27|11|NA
TGTGCCAGCAGTCTTTCGGGCGAGCAGTACTTC
CASSLSGEQYF
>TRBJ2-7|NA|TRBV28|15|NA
TGTGCCAGCAGTTTATCTTTCGGACAACTCTACGAGCAGTACTTC
CASSLSFGQLYEQYF
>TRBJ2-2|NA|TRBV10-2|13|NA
TGCGCCACCTCGACAGATAACACCGGGGAGCTGTTTTTT
CATSTDNTGELFF
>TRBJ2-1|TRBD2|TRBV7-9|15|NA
TGTGCCAGCAGCTGGGGACTAGCGGCATACAATGAGCAGTTCTTC
CASSWGLAAYNEQFF